This T cell receptor (beta chain) was documented in a study of blood T cell repertoires in COVID-19. On the study more broadly: From the United States, Italy and Spain came samples of acute and convalescent COVID-19.

Using immunoSEQ multiplex PCR, the repertoire was profiled, and TCRdb retains in-frame clones only, with some absent. The sample has around 330,000 clones, roughly 90% seen once. In germline, CDR1 is SNHLY, CDR2 FYNNEI. Trimming cost V 7 bases and J 0 bases, with 15 bases left between them. CDR3 length: 15 residues. The study counted Cohort 3 donors as recovered given two negative PCRs, clearance, or symptom resolution. The chain combines TRBV2 with TRBJ1-1; D is ambiguous. This clonotype was obtained from a man in his fifties or sixties who had recovered from COVID-19. Sequencing used PBMCs or T cells enriched from blood (not recorded which). The CDR3 DNA follows: TGTGCCAGCACCGAGGAACGGGTTCTGAACACTGAAGCTTTCTTT. It is translated as CASTEERVLNTEAFF.